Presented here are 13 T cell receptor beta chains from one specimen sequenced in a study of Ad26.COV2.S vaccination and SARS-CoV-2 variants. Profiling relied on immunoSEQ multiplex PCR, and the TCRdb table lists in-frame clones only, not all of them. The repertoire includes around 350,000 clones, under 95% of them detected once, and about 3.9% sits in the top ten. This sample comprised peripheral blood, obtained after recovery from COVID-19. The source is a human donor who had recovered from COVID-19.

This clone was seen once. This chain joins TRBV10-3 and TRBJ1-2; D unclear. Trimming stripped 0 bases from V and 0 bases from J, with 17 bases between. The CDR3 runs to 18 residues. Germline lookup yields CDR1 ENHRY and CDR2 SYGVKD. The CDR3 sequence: CAISESLGQPHSNYGYTF. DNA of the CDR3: TGTGCCATCAGTGAGTCTCTAGGGCAGCCACACTCTAACTATGGCTACACCTTC.

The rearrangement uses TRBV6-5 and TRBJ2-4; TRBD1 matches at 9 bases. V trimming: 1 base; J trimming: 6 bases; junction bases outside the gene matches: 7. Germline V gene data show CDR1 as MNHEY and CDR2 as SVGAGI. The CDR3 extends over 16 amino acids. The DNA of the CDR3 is TGTGCCAGCAGTTACTACGTGGGACAGGGAGGAAACATTCAGTACTTC. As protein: CASSYYVGQGGNIQYF.

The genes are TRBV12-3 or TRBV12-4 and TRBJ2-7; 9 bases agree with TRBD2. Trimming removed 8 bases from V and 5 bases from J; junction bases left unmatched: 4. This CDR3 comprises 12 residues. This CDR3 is CASEGLAHEQYF. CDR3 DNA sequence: TGTGCCAGCGAGGGACTAGCCCACGAGCAGTACTTC.

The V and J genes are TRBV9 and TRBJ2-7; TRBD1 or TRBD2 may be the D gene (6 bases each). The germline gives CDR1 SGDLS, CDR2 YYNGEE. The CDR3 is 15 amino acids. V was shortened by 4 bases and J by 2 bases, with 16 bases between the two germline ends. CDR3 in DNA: TGTGCCAGCAGCCCCGGGGGTAGGGACACCTACGAGCAGTACTTC. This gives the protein CASSPGGRDTYEQYF.

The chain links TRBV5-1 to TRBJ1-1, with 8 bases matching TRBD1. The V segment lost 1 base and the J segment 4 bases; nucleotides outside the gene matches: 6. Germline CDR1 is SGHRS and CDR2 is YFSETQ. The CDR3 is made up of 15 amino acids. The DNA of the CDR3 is TGCGCCAGCAGCTTGAACAGGGGGGTGGGCACTGAAGCTTTCTTT. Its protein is CASSLNRGVGTEAFF.

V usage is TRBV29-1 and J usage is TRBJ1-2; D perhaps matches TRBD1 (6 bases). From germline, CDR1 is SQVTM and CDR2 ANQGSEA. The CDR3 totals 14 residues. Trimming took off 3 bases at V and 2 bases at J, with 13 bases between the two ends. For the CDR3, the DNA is TGCAGCGTTGAGCTGGGTCAGGGGAACTATGGCTACACCTTC. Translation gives CSVELGQGNYGYTF.

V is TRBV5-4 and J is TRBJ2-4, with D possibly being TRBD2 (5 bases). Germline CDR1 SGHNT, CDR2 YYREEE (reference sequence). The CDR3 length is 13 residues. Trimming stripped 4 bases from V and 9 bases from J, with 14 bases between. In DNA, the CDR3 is TGTGCCAGCAGCCCTGGAGGTTTATCCATTCAGTACTTC. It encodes CASSPGGLSIQYF.

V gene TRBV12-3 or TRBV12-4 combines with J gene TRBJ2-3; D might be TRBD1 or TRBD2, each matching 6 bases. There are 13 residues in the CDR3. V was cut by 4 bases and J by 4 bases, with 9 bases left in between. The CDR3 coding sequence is TGTGCCAGCAGTTATAGGGGGGCAGATACGCAGTATTTT. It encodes CASSYRGADTQYF.

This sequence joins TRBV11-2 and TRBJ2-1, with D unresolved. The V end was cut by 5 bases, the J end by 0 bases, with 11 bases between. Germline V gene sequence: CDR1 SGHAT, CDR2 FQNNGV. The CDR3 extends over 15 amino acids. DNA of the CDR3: TGTGCCAGCAGCAGTCGGGTTGGCTCCTACAATGAGCAGTTCTTC. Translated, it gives CASSSRVGSYNEQFF.

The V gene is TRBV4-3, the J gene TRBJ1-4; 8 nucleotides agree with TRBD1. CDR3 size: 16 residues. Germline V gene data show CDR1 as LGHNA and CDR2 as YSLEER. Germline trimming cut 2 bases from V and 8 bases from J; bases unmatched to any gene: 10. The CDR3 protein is CASSQYTTGVVEKLFF. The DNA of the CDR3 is TGCGCCAGCAGCCAATATACGACAGGGGTAGTGGAAAAACTGTTTTTT.

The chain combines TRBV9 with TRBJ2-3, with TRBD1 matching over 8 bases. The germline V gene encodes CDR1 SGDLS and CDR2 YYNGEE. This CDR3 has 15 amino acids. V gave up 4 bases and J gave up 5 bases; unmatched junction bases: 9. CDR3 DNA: TGTGCCAGCAGCCCTTCGACAGGGGTAATAGATACGCAGTATTTT. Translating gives CASSPSTGVIDTQYF.

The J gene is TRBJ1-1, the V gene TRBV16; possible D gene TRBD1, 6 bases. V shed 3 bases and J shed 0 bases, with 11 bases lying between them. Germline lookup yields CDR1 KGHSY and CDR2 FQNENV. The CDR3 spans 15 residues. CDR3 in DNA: TGTGCCAGCAGCCACAACAGGGATATGAACACTGAAGCTTTCTTT. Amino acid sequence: CASSHNRDMNTEAFF.

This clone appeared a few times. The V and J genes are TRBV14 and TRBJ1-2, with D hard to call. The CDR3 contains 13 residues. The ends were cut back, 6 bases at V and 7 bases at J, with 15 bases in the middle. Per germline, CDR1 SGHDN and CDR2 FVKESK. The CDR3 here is CASSQIASAGYTF. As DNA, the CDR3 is TGTGCCAGCAGTCAAATCGCCTCGGCTGGCTACACCTTC.